The next 13 T cell receptor beta chains were all read from a single sample in a study of response to subunit inactivated influenza vaccine. TCRdb itself ran the RT-PCR reads through MiXCR, one entry per CDR3 protein. The top ten clones hold roughly 10% of a sample with roughly 760,000 distinct CDR3 sequences, 21% of them seen once. Sequenced here: PBMCs from blood, sampled around 5 days after vaccination. The source of these receptors is a man aged 45-65 years who received an inactivated influenza vaccine.

This rearrangement joins TRBV7-2 to TRBJ2-1; 12 bases match TRBD2. V lost 3 bases to trimming and J lost 8 bases; unmatched junction nucleotides: 5. Looked up from germline, CDR1 is SGHTA and CDR2 is FQGNSA. The CDR3 covers 15 residues. The CDR3 DNA follows: TGTGCCAGCAGCTTGACTAGCGGGAGACTCTATGAGCAGTTCTTC. This gives the protein CASSLTSGRLYEQFF.

The chain links TRBV5-6 to TRBJ2-6, with D possibly matching TRBD1 (5 bases). The V gene's germline CDR1 is SGHDT and CDR2 YYEEEE. The CDR3 has 18 amino acids. V was cut by 4 bases and J by 1 base, with 18 bases left in between. The CDR3 region has the DNA TGTGCCAGCAGCCTGGCGTTCAGGGATGTGTCTGGGGCCAACGTCCTGACTTTC. Its translation is CASSLAFRDVSGANVLTF.

The chain is built from TRBV15 and TRBJ2-1, with D uncertain. The V end lost 1 base, the J end lost 10 bases, and 11 bases lay between the germline ends. The CDR3 length is 13 residues. CDR1 is LNHNV and CDR2 is YYDKDF in the germline V gene (reference sequence). This chain's CDR3 is CATSRVRRGEQFF. The CDR3 DNA follows: TGTGCCACCAGCAGAGTTCGGCGTGGGGAGCAGTTCTTC.

This clonotype has more than one count but fewer than ten. The chain employs TRBV7-2 and TRBJ1-5; unclear D gene. V was trimmed by 5 bases and J by 7 bases, leaving 12 bases between them. The CDR3 sequence is 13 residues long. Germline CDR1 is SGHTA and CDR2 is FQGNSA. CDR3 DNA sequence: TGTGCCAGCAGCCCGACGACTTCGCAGCCCCAGCATTTT. It encodes CASSPTTSQPQHF.

This clonotype occurred many times. This chain joins TRBV5-6 and TRBJ2-1; D is uncertain. This CDR3 comprises 15 residues. Germline assignment: CDR1 SGHDT and CDR2 YYEEEE. The V gene lost 4 bases and the J gene lost 0 bases, with 11 bases spanning the gap. CDR3 in DNA: TGTGCCAGCAGCAGCGCCCCTAGCTCCTACAATGAGCAGTTCTTC. Residues: CASSSAPSSYNEQFF.

This clonotype came up a few times. V gene TRBV11-2 combines with J gene TRBJ2-7, with D possibly matching TRBD1 (6 bases). V dropped 5 bases and J dropped 1 base, with 18 bases sitting between them. Germline loops: CDR1 SGHAT, CDR2 FQNNGV. The CDR3 spans 16 residues. The CDR3 spells CASSPLQGRRSYEQYF. The CDR3 DNA reads as TGTGCCAGCAGCCCATTACAGGGAAGGAGGTCCTACGAGCAGTACTTC. The variable domain in full, completed from reference TRBV11-2 and TRBJ2-7, reads EAGVAQSPRYKIIEKRQSVAFWCNPISGHATLYWYQQILGQGPKLLIQFQNNGVVDDSQLPKDRFSAERLKGVDSTLKIQPAKLEDSAVYLCASSPLQGRRSYEQYFGPGTRLTVT.

This clonotype appeared a few times. The chain recombines TRBV20-1 with TRBJ1-4, with unresolved D. V was clipped by 2 bases and J by 4 bases, with 5 bases between them. Germline CDR1 DFQATT, CDR2 SNEGSKA (reference sequence). The CDR3 runs 12 residues. The CDR3 region has the DNA TGCAGTGCTAGACGGGGTAATGAAAAACTGTTTTTT. Protein: CSARRGNEKLFF.

The CDR3 bases are TGTGCCACCAGTGACCCCGGACTAGCGGGAGGGCCTAGTACCGTCCAAGAGACCCAGTACTTC. Its protein is CATSDPGLAGGPSTVQETQYF. The V gene is TRBV24-1, the J gene TRBJ2-5; 15 nucleotides line up with TRBD2. With V trimmed by 4 bases and J by 1 base, 15 bases remained unmatched. CDR1 is KGHDR, CDR2 SFDVKD, per germline. The CDR3 totals 21 residues.

The V and J genes are TRBV5-1 and TRBJ2-1; D possibly matches TRBD1 or TRBD2 (5 bases each). Trimming removed 0 bases from V and 2 bases from J, with 12 bases in between. CDR1 and CDR2 (germline): SGHRS, YFSETQ. There are 16 residues in the CDR3. The CDR3 sequence: CASSLDEGIAYNEQFF. The DNA of the CDR3 is TGCGCCAGCAGCTTGGATGAGGGGATAGCCTACAATGAGCAGTTCTTC.

This CDR3 is CASSLEAGTASPLHF. CDR3 bases: TGTGCCAGCAGTTTAGAGGCCGGGACAGCTTCACCCCTCCACTTT. The chain recombines TRBV12-3 or TRBV12-4 with TRBJ1-6, with 7 positions matching TRBD1. The CDR3 is made up of 15 amino acids. V shed 1 base and J 9 bases; nucleotides not matched to a gene: 6.

This clonotype was detected only a few times. The chain links TRBV4-3 to TRBJ1-2, with D maybe TRBD1 (5 bases). Germline CDR1 is LGHNA and CDR2 is YSLEER. V was pared by 3 bases and J by 0 bases, with 8 bases between. The CDR3 runs to 14 residues. The CDR3 bases are TGCGCCAGCAGCCAGGACATTACTAACTATGGCTACACCTTC. Its protein is CASSQDITNYGYTF.

This clonotype has at least ten counts. The genes are TRBV6-6 and TRBJ1-5; D gene unclear. V gave up 5 bases and J gave up 4 bases, with 6 bases separating them. Germline CDR1 reads MNHNY; CDR2 reads SVGAGI (reference sequence). This CDR3 has 12 residues. As DNA, the CDR3 is TGTGCCAGCAGTGCGCCGAATCAGCCCCAGCATTTT. It yields the protein CASSAPNQPQHF.

V and J are TRBV6-2 or TRBV6-3 and TRBJ2-1, with a possible D match to TRBD2 (6 bases). Germline V CDR1 and CDR2: MNHEY, SVGEGT. There are 13 residues in the CDR3. V lost 2 bases, J lost 8 bases, and 10 bases lay in between. CDR3 residues: CASSYETRYEQFF. In DNA, the CDR3 is TGTGCCAGCAGTTACGAGACTAGATATGAGCAGTTCTTC.